This T cell receptor (beta chain) comes out of a study of post-analysis software for immune sequencing data. Notes on the study in general: Among several TRBV segments more frequent in patients than controls were TRBV5-6, TRBV5-1 and TRBV20-1. Multiple sclerosis patients showed significantly lower normalized Chao1 diversity than controls did.

The TCR beta cDNA libraries carried unique molecular identifiers. Each batch of roughly 0.9 to 10 million T cells produced roughly 0.5 million cDNA molecules. TCRdb re-analysed the PCR reads in MiXCR, keeping a single row per CDR3 protein. The sample contains roughly 670,000 distinct CDR3 sequences, 55% to 60% of which appear only once. Germline trimming cut 4 bases from V and 3 bases from J; bases unmatched to any gene: 9. CDR1 and CDR2 (germline): SGHRS, YFSETQ. CDR3 length: 15 residues. The sample holds a few counts of this clonotype. The target antigen is unknown. This receptor was obtained from a girl aged 2-15 years with multiple sclerosis. The gene calls are TRBV5-1 and TRBJ1-2; 7 positions agree with TRBD1. Sequenced input: blood. CDR3 residues: CASSPPGGRDYGYTF. In DNA form, the CDR3 reads TGCGCCAGCAGCCCCCCAGGGGGGCGCGACTATGGCTACACCTTC.